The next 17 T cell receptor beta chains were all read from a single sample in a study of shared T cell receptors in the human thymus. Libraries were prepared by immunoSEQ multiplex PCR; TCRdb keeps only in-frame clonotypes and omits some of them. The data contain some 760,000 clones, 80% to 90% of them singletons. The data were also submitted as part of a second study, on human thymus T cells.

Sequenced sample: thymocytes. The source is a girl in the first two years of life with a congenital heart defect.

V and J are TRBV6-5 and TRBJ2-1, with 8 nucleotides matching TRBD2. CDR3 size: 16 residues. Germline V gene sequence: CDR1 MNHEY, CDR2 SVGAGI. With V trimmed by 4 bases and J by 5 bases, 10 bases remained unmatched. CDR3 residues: CASSSRLAGSNNEQFF. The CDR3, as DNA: TGTGCCAGCAGTTCTCGGCTAGCGGGCTCTAACAATGAGCAGTTCTTC.

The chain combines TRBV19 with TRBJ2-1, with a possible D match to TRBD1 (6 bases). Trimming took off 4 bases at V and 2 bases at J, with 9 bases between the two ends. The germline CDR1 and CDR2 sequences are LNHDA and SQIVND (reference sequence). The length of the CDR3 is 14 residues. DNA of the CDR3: TGTGCCAGTAGTAGCTCAGGGGCCTACAATGAGCAGTTCTTC. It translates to CASSSSGAYNEQFF. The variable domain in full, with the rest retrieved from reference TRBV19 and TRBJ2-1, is DGGITQSPKYLFRKEGQNVTLSCEQNLNHDAMYWYRQDPGQGLRLIYYSQIVNDFQKGDIAEGYSVSREKKESFPLTVTSAQKNPTAFYLCASSSSGAYNEQFFGPGTRLTVL.

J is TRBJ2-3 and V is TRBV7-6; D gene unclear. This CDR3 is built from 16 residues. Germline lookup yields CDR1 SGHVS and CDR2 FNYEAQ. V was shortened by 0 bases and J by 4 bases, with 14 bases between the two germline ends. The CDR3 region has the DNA TGTGCCAGCAGCTTAGCGGGTAGTAAGGCGGCAGATACGCAGTATTTT. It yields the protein CASSLAGSKAADTQYF.

The CDR3 sequence is CASTQRTGSTGELFF. Here the CDR3 DNA reads TGTGCCAGCACCCAACGGACAGGGTCCACCGGGGAGCTGTTTTTT. The rearrangement uses TRBV9 and TRBJ2-2; 8 nucleotides match TRBD1. Trimming cost V 6 bases and J 4 bases; bases outside gene matches: 8. The germline V gene encodes CDR1 SGDLS and CDR2 YYNGEE. This CDR3 contains 15 residues.

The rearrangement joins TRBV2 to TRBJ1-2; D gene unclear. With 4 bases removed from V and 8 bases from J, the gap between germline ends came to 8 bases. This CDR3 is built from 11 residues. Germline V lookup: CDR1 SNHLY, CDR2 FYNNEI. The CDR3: CASSGPKGYTF. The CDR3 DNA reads TGTGCCAGCAGTGGGCCGAAGGGCTACACCTTC.

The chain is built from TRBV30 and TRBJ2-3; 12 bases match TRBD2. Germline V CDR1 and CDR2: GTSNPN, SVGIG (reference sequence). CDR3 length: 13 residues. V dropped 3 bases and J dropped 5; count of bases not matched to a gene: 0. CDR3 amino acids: CAWRTSGRDTQYF. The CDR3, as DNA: TGTGCCTGGAGGACTAGCGGGAGAGATACGCAGTATTTT.

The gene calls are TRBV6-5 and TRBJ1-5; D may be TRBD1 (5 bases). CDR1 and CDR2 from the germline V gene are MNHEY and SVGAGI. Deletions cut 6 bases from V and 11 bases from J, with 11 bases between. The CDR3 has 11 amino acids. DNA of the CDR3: TGTGCCAGCAGCGGGGGAATGGCCCAGCATTTT. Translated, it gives CASSGGMAQHF.

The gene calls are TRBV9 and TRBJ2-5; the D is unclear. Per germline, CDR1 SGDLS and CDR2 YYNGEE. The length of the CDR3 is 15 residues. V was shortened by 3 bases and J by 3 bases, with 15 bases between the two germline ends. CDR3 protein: CASSALPREEETQYF. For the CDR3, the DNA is TGTGCCAGCAGCGCCCTTCCCCGAGAGGAAGAGACCCAGTACTTC.

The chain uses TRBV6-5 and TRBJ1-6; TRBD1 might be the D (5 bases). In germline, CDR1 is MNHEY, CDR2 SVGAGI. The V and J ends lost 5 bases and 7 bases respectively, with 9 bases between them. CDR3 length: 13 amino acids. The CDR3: CASSDSYNSPLHF. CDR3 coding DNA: TGTGCCAGCAGTGACAGCTACAATTCACCCCTCCACTTT.

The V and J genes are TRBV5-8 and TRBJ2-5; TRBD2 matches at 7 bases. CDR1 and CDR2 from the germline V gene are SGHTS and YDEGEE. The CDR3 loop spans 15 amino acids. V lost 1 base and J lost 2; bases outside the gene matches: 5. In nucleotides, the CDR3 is TGTGCCAGCAGCTTGTGGGGGGGGATACAAGAGACCCAGTACTTC. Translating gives CASSLWGGIQETQYF.

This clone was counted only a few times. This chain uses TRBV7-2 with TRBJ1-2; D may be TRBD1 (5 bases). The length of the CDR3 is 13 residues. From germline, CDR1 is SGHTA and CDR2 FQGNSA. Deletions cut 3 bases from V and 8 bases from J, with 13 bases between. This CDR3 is CASSLRGGCGYTF. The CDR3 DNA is TGTGCCAGCAGCTTGAGGGGAGGATGCGGCTACACCTTC.

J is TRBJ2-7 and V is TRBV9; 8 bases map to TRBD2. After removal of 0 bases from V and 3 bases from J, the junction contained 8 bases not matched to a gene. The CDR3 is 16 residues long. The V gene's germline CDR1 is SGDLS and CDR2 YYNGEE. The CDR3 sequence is CASSVAGGGNLYEQYF. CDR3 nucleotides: TGTGCCAGCAGCGTAGCCGGGGGGGGTAACCTCTACGAGCAGTACTTC.

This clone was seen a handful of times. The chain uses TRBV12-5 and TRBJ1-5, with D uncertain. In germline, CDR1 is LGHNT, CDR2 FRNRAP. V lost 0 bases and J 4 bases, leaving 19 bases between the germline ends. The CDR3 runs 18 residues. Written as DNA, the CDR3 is TGTGCTAGTGGTTTGGTAGGGAGGGAGCCCTGGCTAAATCAGCCCCAGCATTTT. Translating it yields CASGLVGREPWLNQPQHF.

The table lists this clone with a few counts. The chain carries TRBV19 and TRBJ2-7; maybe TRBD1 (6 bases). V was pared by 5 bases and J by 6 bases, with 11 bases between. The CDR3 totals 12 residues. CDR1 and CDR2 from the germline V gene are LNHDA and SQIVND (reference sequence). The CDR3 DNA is TGTGCCAGTAGTGTGACAGGTCGCGAGCAGTACTTC. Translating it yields CASSVTGREQYF.

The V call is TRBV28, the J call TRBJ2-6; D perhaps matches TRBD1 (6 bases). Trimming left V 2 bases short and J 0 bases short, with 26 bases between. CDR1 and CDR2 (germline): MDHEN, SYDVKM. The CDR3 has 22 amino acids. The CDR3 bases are TGTGCCAGCAGTTTACCCTGGAGTCCGGGACACGACAAAGACTCTGGGGCCAACGTCCTGACTTTC. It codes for CASSLPWSPGHDKDSGANVLTF.

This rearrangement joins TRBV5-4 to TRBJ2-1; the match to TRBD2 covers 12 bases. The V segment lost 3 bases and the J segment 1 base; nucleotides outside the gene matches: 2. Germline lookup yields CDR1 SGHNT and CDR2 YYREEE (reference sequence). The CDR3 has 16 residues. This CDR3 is CASSSTSGGSYNEQFF. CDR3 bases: TGTGCCAGCAGCTCGACTAGCGGGGGTTCCTACAATGAGCAGTTCTTC.

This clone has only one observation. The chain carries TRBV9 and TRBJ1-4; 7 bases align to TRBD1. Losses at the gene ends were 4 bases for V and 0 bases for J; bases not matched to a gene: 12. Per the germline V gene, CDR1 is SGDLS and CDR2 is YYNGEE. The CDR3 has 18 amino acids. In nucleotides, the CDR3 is TGTGCCAGCAGCACGGGACAGACCAGTCTTTCAACTAATGAAAAACTGTTTTTT. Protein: CASSTGQTSLSTNEKLFF.